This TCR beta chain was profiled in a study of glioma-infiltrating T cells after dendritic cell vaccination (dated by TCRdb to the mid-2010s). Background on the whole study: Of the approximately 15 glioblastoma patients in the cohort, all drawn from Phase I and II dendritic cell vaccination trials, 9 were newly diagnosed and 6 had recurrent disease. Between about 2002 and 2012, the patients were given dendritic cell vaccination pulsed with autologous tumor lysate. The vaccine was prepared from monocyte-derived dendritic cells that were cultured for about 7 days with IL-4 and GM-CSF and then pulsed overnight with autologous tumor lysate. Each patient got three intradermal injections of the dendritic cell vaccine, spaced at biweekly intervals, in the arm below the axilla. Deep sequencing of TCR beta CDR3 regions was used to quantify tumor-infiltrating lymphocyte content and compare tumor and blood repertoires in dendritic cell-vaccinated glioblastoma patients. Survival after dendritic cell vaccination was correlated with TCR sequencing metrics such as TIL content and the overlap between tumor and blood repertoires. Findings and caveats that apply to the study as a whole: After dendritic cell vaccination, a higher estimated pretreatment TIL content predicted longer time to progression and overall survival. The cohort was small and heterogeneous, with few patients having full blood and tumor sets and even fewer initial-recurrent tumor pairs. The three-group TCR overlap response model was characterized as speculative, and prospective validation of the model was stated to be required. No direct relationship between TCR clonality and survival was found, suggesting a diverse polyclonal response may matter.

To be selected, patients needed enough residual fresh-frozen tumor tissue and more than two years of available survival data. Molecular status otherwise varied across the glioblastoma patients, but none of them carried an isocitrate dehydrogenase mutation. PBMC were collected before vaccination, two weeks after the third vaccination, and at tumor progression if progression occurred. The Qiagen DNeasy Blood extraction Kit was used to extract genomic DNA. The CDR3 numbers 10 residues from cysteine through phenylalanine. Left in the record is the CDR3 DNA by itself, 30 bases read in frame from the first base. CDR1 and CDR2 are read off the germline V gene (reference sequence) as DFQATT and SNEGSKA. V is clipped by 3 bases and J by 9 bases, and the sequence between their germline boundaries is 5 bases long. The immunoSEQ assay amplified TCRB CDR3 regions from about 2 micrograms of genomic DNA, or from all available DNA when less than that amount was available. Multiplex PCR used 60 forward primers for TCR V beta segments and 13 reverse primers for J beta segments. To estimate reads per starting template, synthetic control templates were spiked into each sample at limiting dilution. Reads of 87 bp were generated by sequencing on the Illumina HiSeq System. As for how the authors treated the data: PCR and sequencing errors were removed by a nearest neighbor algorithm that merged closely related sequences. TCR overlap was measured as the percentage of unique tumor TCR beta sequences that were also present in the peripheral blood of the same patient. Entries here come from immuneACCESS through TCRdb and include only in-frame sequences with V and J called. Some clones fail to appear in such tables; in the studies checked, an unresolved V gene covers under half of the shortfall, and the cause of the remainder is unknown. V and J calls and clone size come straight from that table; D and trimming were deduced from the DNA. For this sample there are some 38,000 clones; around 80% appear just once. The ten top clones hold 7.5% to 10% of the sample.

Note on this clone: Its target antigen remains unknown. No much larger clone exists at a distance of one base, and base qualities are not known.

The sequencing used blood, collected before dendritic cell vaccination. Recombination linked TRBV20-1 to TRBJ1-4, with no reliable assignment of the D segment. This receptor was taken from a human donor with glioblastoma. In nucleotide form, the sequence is TGCAGTGCTAGGTCTCAAAAACTGTTTTTT. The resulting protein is CSARSQKLFF.